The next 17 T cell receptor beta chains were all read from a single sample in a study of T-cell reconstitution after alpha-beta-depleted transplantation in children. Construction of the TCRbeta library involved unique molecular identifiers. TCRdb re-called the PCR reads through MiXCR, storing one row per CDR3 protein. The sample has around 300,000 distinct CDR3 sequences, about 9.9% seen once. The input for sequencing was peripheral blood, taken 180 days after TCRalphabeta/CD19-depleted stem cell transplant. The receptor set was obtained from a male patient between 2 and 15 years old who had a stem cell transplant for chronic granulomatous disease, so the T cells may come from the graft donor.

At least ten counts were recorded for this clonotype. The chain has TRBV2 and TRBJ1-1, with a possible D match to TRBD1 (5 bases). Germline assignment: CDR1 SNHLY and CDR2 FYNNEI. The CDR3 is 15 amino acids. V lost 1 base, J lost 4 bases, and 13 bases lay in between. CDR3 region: CASSEGPGLGTEAFF. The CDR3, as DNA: TGTGCCAGCAGTGAAGGCCCAGGGTTGGGCACTGAAGCTTTCTTT.

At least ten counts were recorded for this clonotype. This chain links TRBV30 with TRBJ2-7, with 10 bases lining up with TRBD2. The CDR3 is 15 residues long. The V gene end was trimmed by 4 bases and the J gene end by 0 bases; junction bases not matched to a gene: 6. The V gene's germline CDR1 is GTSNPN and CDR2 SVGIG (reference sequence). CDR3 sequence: CAWTRTSGLSYEQYF. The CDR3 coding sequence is TGTGCCTGGACGAGGACTAGCGGACTCTCCTACGAGCAGTACTTC.

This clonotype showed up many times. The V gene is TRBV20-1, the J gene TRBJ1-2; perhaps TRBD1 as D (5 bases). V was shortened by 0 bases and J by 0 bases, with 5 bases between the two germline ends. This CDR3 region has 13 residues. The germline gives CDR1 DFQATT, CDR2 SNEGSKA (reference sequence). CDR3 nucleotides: TGCAGTGCTAGAGACAGGGCTAACTATGGCTACACCTTC. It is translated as CSARDRANYGYTF.

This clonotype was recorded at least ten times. The CDR3 loop is CASSQGLADPQETQYF. CDR3 DNA sequence: TGCGCCAGCAGCCAAGGCCTAGCGGACCCCCAAGAGACCCAGTACTTC. The chain recombines TRBV4-1 with TRBJ2-5; 7 bases match TRBD2. The V gene's germline CDR1 is MGHRA and CDR2 YSYEKL. The CDR3 runs to 16 residues. The junction had 6 bases not matched to a gene; V was cut back by 1 base and J by 1 base.

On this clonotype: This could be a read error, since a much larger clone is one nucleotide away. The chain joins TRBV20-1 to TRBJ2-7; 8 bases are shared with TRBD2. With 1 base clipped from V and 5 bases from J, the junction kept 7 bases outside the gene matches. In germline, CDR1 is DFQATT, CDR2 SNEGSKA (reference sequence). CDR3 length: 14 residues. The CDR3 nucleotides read TGCAGTGCTAGAGCCAGCGGGAGCCCCAACGAGCAGTACTTC. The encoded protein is CSARASGSPNEQYF.

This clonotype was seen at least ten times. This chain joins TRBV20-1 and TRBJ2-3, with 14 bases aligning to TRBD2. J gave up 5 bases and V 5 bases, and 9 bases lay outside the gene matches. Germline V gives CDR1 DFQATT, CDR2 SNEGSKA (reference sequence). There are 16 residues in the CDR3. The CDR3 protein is CSAFGTSGSMRDTQYF. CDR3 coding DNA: TGCAGTGCTTTCGGGACTAGCGGGAGTATGAGAGATACGCAGTATTTT.

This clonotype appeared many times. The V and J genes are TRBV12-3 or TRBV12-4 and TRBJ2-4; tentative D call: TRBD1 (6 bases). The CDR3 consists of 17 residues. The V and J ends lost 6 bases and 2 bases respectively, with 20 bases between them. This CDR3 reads CASRQIQGRATKNIQYF. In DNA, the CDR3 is TGTGCCAGCAGACAGATACAGGGTAGGGCGACCAAAAACATTCAGTACTTC.

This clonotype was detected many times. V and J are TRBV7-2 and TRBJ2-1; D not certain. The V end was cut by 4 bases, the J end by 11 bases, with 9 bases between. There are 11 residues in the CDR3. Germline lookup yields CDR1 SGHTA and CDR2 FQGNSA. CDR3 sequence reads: CASSSQYQQFF. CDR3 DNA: TGTGCCAGCAGCTCCCAGTATCAGCAGTTCTTC.

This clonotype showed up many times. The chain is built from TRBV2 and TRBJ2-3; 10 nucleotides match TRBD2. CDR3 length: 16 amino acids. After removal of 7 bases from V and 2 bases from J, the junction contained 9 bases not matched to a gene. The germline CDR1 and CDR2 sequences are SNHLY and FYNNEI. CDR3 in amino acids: CASKVGLAVPTDTQYF. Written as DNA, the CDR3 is TGTGCCAGCAAAGTAGGACTAGCGGTACCCACAGATACGCAGTATTTT.

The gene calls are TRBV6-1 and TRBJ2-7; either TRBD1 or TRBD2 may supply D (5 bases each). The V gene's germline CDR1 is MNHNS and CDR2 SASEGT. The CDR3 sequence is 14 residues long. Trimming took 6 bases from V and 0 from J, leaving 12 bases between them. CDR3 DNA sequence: TGTGCCAGCAGAGATCCGAGGGGCTCCTACGAGCAGTACTTC. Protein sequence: CASRDPRGSYEQYF.

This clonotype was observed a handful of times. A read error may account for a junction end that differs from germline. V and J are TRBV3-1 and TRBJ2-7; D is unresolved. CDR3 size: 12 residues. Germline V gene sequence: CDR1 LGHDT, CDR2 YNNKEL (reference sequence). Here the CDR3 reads CATSLTGYEQYF. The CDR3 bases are TGTGCCACCAGCCTAACCGGGTACGAGCAGTACTTC.

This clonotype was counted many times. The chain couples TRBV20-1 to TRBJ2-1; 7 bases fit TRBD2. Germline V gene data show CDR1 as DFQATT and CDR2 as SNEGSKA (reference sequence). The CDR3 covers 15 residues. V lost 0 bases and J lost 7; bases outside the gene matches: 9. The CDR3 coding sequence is TGCAGTGCTAGAGATCTCATAGGACTAGGGAATGAGCAGTTCTTC. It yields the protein CSARDLIGLGNEQFF.

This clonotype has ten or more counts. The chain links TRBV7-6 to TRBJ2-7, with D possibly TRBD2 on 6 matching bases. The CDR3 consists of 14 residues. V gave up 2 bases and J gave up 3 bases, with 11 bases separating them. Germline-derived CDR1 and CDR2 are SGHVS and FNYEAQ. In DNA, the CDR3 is TGTGCCAGCAGCTTAATTGCGCGGGACTACGAGCAGTACTTC. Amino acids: CASSLIARDYEQYF.

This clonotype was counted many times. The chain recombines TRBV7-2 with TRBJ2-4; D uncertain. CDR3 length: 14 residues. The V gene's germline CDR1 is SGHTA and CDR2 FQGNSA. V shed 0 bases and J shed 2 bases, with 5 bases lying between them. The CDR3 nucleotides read TGTGCCAGCAGCTTAGCTGGGCCCAAAAACATTCAGTACTTC. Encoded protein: CASSLAGPKNIQYF.

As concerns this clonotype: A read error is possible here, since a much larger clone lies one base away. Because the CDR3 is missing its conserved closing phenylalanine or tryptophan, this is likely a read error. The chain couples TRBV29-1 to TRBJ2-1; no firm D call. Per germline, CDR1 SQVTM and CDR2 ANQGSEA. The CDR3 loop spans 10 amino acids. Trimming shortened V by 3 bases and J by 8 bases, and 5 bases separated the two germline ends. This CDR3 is CSVEGDEQFL. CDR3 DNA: TGCAGCGTTGAGGGTGATGAGCAGTTCCTC.

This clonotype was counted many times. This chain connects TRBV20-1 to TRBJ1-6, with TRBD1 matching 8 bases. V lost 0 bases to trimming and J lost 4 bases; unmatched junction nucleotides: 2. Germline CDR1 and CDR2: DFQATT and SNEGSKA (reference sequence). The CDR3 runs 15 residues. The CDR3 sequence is CSARDQGAYNSPLHF. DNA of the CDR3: TGCAGTGCTAGAGATCAGGGGGCTTATAATTCACCCCTCCACTTT.

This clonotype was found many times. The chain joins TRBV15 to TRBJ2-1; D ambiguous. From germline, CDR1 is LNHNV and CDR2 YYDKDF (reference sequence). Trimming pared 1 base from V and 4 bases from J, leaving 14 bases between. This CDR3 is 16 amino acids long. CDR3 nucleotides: TGTGCCACCAGCAGAGTAGTAGGAATTGGATACAATGAGCAGTTCTTC. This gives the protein CATSRVVGIGYNEQFF.